Listed here are 12 T cell receptor beta chains from one sample, sequenced in a study of blood T cell repertoires in COVID-19. The data were produced by immunoSEQ multiplex PCR, yet TCRdb's version contains in-frame clones alone and is incomplete. This sample has some 64,000 clones, with 72% found just once. Sequenced input: peripheral blood. These receptors were obtained from a woman aged 70-85 years with COVID-19, enrolled during active disease.

The chain couples TRBV14 to TRBJ2-7; D is perhaps TRBD2 (6 bases). V shed 3 bases and J shed 7 bases, with 7 bases lying between them. The CDR3 runs to 11 residues. Germline V gene sequence: CDR1 SGHDN, CDR2 FVKESK. CDR3 in amino acids: CASSHAGEQYF. The CDR3 nucleotides are TGTGCCAGCAGCCATGCGGGGGAGCAGTACTTC.

The rearrangement joins TRBV27 to TRBJ1-1; D is undetermined. CDR1 is MNHEY and CDR2 is SMNVEV in the germline V gene (reference sequence). The CDR3 length is 14 residues. V gave up 5 bases and J gave up 5 bases, with 15 bases separating them. CDR3: CASSPHHGGTEAFF. CDR3 DNA sequence: TGTGCCAGCAGTCCCCATCACGGAGGGACTGAAGCTTTCTTT.

The J gene is TRBJ1-1, the V gene TRBV7-2, with a weak D call TRBD1 (6 bases). Between the trimmed V and J ends, which lost 5 bases and 3 bases, there was a span of 13 bases. The CDR3 length is 14 residues. Looked up from germline, CDR1 is SGHTA and CDR2 is FQGNSA. Here the CDR3 DNA reads TGTGCCAGCAGCCAACCGGACAGCTACACTGAAGCTTTCTTT. It specifies CASSQPDSYTEAFF.

V usage is TRBV5-1 and J usage is TRBJ1-1; D gene ambiguous. The CDR3 runs to 13 residues. Deletions cut 4 bases from V and 5 bases from J, with 12 bases between. The germline gives CDR1 SGHRS, CDR2 YFSETQ. The CDR3 DNA sequence: TGCGCCAGCAGCGGAGGGCTTTTGACTGAAGCTTTCTTT. It is translated as CASSGGLLTEAFF.

The CDR3 reads CASSRGLLAGGSDTQYF. CDR3 in DNA: TGTGCCAGCAGCCGTGGACTTCTAGCGGGTGGATCAGATACGCAGTATTTT. V is TRBV5-4 and J is TRBJ2-3, with 8 positions matching TRBD2. The ends lost 4 bases at V and 4 bases at J; junction bases unmatched: 14. Germline loops: CDR1 SGHNT, CDR2 YYREEE (reference sequence). The CDR3 loop spans 17 amino acids.

V gene TRBV13 combines with J gene TRBJ2-7, with 9 positions matching TRBD2. The germline V gene has CDR1 PRHDT and CDR2 FYEKMQ (reference sequence). The CDR3 covers 15 residues. V was pared by 4 bases and J by 3 bases, with 7 bases of the junction left unmatched. CDR3 region: CASSWSGRPFYEQYV. The DNA for the CDR3 is TGTGCCAGCAGCTGGAGCGGGAGGCCTTTCTACGAGCAGTACGTC.

The J gene is TRBJ2-7, the V gene TRBV7-9; maybe TRBD1 (5 bases). The CDR3 spans 14 residues. Germline V CDR1 and CDR2: SEHNR, FQNEAQ (reference sequence). The V and J ends lost 5 bases and 0 bases respectively, with 11 bases between them. DNA of the CDR3: TGTGCCAGCAGCCCGGACATAACCTCCTACGAGCAGTACGTC. Its translation: CASSPDITSYEQYV.

In its sample, this clone was seen many times. The chain recombines TRBV28 with TRBJ2-6; 9 positions agree with TRBD1. Trimming cost V 5 bases and J 0 bases; bases outside gene matches: 5. Looked up from germline, CDR1 is MDHEN and CDR2 is SYDVKM. The CDR3 contains 17 residues. The DNA for the CDR3 is TGTGCCAGCAGTGCCACAGGGGGCTTCTCTGGGGCCAACGTCCTGACTTTC. Its protein product is CASSATGGFSGANVLTF.

The rearrangement links TRBV7-3 to TRBJ2-1, with unresolved D. CDR3 length: 13 amino acids. The V gene's germline CDR1 is SGHTA and CDR2 FQGTGA. The V end was cut by 4 bases, the J end by 0 bases, with 4 bases between. The CDR3: CASSWSSYNEQFF. The CDR3 nucleotides are TGTGCCAGCAGCTGGAGCTCCTACAATGAGCAGTTCTTC.

This clone was counted only a few times. CDR3 sequence (DNA): TGCAGTGCTAGTGGTGACGGGGTTGGGTCCTACGAGCAGTACTTC. As protein: CSASGDGVGSYEQYF. The V call is TRBV20-1, the J call TRBJ2-7, with D perhaps TRBD2 (5 bases). The CDR3 extends over 15 amino acids. CDR1 is DFQATT and CDR2 is SNEGSKA in the germline V gene (reference sequence). Between the trimmed V and J ends, which lost 3 bases and 1 base, there was a span of 16 bases.

This chain links TRBV6-2 or TRBV6-3 with TRBJ2-1, with 9 bases lining up with TRBD1. This CDR3 has 16 residues. Germline CDR1 reads MNHEY; CDR2 reads SVGEGT. V was clipped by 6 bases and J by 4 bases; unmatched bases: 10. Here the CDR3 reads CASSSVGTGLYNEQFF. CDR3 nucleotides: TGTGCCAGCAGCTCGGTGGGGACAGGGCTTTACAATGAGCAGTTCTTC.

The J gene is TRBJ2-1, the V gene TRBV13; TRBD2 might be the D (5 bases). Germline CDR1 and CDR2: PRHDT and FYEKMQ (reference sequence). Trimming removed 4 bases at V and 4 bases at J, with 17 bases between. The CDR3 length is 16 residues. Written as DNA, the CDR3 is TGTGCCAGCAGCTCCTACGGGGAGAACTCTTACAATGAGCAGTTCTTC. Its translation is CASSSYGENSYNEQFF.